The 21 T cell receptor beta chains reported below all come from one sample, sequenced in a study of blood T cell repertoires in COVID-19. Sequencing was performed with immunoSEQ multiplex PCR; in TCRdb, only in-frame clones are kept and a portion is missing. The profile shows approximately 230,000 clones, about nine tenths of them singletons. Specimen: peripheral blood. Receptors were obtained from a young man who had recovered from COVID-19.

The J gene is TRBJ2-7, the V gene TRBV12-3 or TRBV12-4; D is uncertain. This CDR3 is 11 amino acids long. Trimming stripped 1 base from V and 8 bases from J, with 6 bases between. In nucleotides, the CDR3 is TGTGCCAGCAGTTTAGTTGGCCAGCAGTACTTC. It yields the protein CASSLVGQQYF.

The chain carries TRBV11-2 and TRBJ1-6; D ambiguous. The CDR3 totals 14 residues. In germline, CDR1 is SGHAT, CDR2 FQNNGV. Trimming stripped 5 bases from V and 8 bases from J, with 13 bases between. Written as DNA, the CDR3 is TGTGCCAGCAGCCCCCGGTTGCGGCATTCACCCCTCCACTTT. As protein: CASSPRLRHSPLHF. Variable domain in full (rest from reference TRBV11-2 and TRBJ1-6): EAGVAQSPRYKIIEKRQSVAFWCNPISGHATLYWYQQILGQGPKLLIQFQNNGVVDDSQLPKDRFSAERLKGVDSTLKIQPAKLEDSAVYLCASSPRLRHSPLHFGNGTRLTVT.

V is TRBV7-8 and J is TRBJ1-1; D remains ambiguous. V gave up 1 base and J gave up 0 bases, with 9 bases separating them. Per the germline V gene, CDR1 is SGHVS and CDR2 is FQNEAQ. The length of the CDR3 is 15 residues. The DNA for the CDR3 is TGTGCCAGCAGCTTAGGAGGAGCTATGAACACTGAAGCTTTCTTT. Translation gives CASSLGGAMNTEAFF.

V is TRBV5-1 and J is TRBJ2-3; a weak D match, TRBD2 (5 bases). Trimming took off 0 bases at V and 0 bases at J, with 11 bases between the two ends. CDR3 length equals 16 residues. Per germline, CDR1 SGHRS and CDR2 YFSETQ. The CDR3 is CASSLAPSPSTDTQYF. The CDR3 nucleotides are TGCGCCAGCAGCTTGGCCCCTAGCCCTAGCACAGATACGCAGTATTTT.

This chain connects TRBV25-1 to TRBJ2-7; D possibly corresponds to TRBD1 (5 bases). This CDR3 has 14 amino acids. CDR1 and CDR2 (germline): MGHDK, SYGVNS. Trimming pared 3 bases from V and 1 base from J, leaving 10 bases between. The CDR3 coding sequence is TGTGCCAGCAGTGACGAACAGGTATCCTACGAGCAGTACTTC. Protein product: CASSDEQVSYEQYF.

The V and J genes are TRBV7-2 and TRBJ2-6, with 7 bases lining up with TRBD2. The V gene's germline CDR1 is SGHTA and CDR2 FQGNSA. This CDR3 has 19 residues. The junction had 14 bases not matched to a gene; V was cut back by 5 bases and J by 1 base. CDR3 coding DNA: TGTGCCAGCAGCATACTCCTTGGACTAGTTCTATCTGGGGCCAACGTCCTGACTTTC. The encoded protein is CASSILLGLVLSGANVLTF.

The V and J genes are TRBV15 and TRBJ2-1, with D perhaps TRBD2 (6 bases). The CDR3 is 16 residues long. Between the trimmed V and J ends, which lost 8 bases and 8 bases, there was a span of 25 bases. Germline CDR1 is LNHNV and CDR2 is YYDKDF (reference sequence). CDR3 bases: TGTGCCACCTGGCGGGGTCACTTCGGGGGAATGGATGAGCAGTTCTTC. It specifies CATWRGHFGGMDEQFF. The full variable domain, its missing parts supplied by reference TRBV15 and TRBJ2-1, is DAMVIQNPRYQVTQFGKPVTLSCSQTLNHNVMYWYQQKSSQAPKLLFHYYDKDFNNEADTPDNFQSRRPNTSFCFLDIRSPGLGDTAMYLCATWRGHFGGMDEQFFGPGTRLTVL.

The chain is built from TRBV11-2 and TRBJ1-5; 7 bases align to TRBD1. The J segment lost 5 bases and the V segment lost 6 bases, leaving 10 bases of the junction unmatched. Per the germline V gene, CDR1 is SGHAT and CDR2 is FQNNGV. The CDR3 covers 15 residues. The CDR3 nucleotides read TGTGCCAGCAGTCCGACAGGGACGGTAGATCAGCCCCAGCATTTT. Translating gives CASSPTGTVDQPQHF. Drawing the rest from reference TRBV11-2 and TRBJ1-5, the complete variable domain is EAGVAQSPRYKIIEKRQSVAFWCNPISGHATLYWYQQILGQGPKLLIQFQNNGVVDDSQLPKDRFSAERLKGVDSTLKIQPAKLEDSAVYLCASSPTGTVDQPQHFGDGTRLSIL.

The V and J genes are TRBV10-3 and TRBJ2-1, with TRBD1 matching 7 bases. The CDR3 has 15 amino acids. Looked up from germline, CDR1 is ENHRY and CDR2 is SYGVKD. Trimming removed 7 bases from V and 6 bases from J; junction bases left unmatched: 12. The CDR3 DNA reads as TGTGCCATCAAGGGAACGGGGACAGCACTCAATGAGCAGTTCTTC. Translated, it gives CAIKGTGTALNEQFF.

This chain uses TRBV6-2 or TRBV6-3 with TRBJ1-2, with D possibly TRBD1 on 6 matching bases. This CDR3 contains 11 residues. V lost 5 bases to trimming and J lost 5 bases, with 6 bases between them. Germline CDR1 MNHEY, CDR2 SVGEGT. CDR3 DNA: TGTGCCAGCAGTCAGGGGTATGGCTACACCTTC. Amino acid sequence: CASSQGYGYTF.

The chain uses TRBV7-6 and TRBJ1-4, with 7 bases aligning to TRBD1. With V trimmed by 2 bases and J by 6 bases, 9 bases remained unmatched. This CDR3 has 16 amino acids. CDR1 SGHVS and CDR2 FNYEAQ come from the germline V gene. The DNA for the CDR3 is TGTGCCAGCAGCTTACAGAGACAGGGAAGGGATGAAAAACTGTTTTTT. Translating gives CASSLQRQGRDEKLFF.

The chain has TRBV7-9 and TRBJ1-2; D gene unclear. This CDR3 region has 15 residues. Trimming cost V 1 base and J 6 bases, with 15 bases left between them. Germline lookup yields CDR1 SEHNR and CDR2 FQNEAQ (reference sequence). The chain's CDR3 is CASSLEGAGSHGYTF. The DNA for the CDR3 is TGTGCCAGCAGCTTAGAGGGAGCGGGTAGTCATGGCTACACCTTC.

This clone was seen a handful of times. The V call is TRBV5-6, the J call TRBJ1-1; D remains unclear. The CDR3 is 14 amino acids. Germline lookup yields CDR1 SGHDT and CDR2 YYEEEE. Trimming took 6 bases from V and 2 from J, leaving 14 bases between them. The CDR3 region has the DNA TGTGCCAGCACGCCCAGCGGGCTCAACACTGAAGCTTTCTTT. This translates into CASTPSGLNTEAFF.

This chain's CDR3 is CASSQGLAEANEQFF. Here the CDR3 DNA reads TGTGCCAGCAGCCAAGGACTAGCGGAGGCCAATGAGCAGTTCTTC. The rearrangement uses TRBV6-5 and TRBJ2-1; 10 nucleotides agree with TRBD2. Losses at the gene ends were 6 bases for V and 6 bases for J; bases not matched to a gene: 8. This CDR3 spans 15 amino acids. Germline CDR1 is MNHEY and CDR2 is SVGAGI.

V usage is TRBV24-1 and J usage is TRBJ2-3, with 9 bases aligning to TRBD1. Unmatched junction bases numbered 6, after V lost 5 bases and J lost 4 bases. CDR3 length: 15 amino acids. Germline CDR1 and CDR2: KGHDR and SFDVKD. CDR3 nucleotides: TGTGCCACCAGTGGCCGGACAGGGGCGGCAGATACGCAGTATTTT. Translation gives CATSGRTGAADTQYF.

The genes are TRBV7-6 and TRBJ1-5, with D maybe TRBD1 (5 bases). V was shortened by 0 bases and J by 4 bases, with 13 bases between the two germline ends. The CDR3 totals 16 residues. Germline V CDR1 and CDR2: SGHVS, FNYEAQ. The CDR3 reads CASSLASGGWNQPQHF. CDR3 coding DNA: TGTGCCAGCAGCTTAGCAAGCGGGGGTTGGAATCAGCCCCAGCATTTT.

The chain combines TRBV5-4 with TRBJ1-3, with TRBD1 matching 8 bases. The ends lost 3 bases at V and 8 bases at J; junction bases unmatched: 10. Germline V gives CDR1 SGHNT, CDR2 YYREEE (reference sequence). This CDR3 is 15 amino acids long. The CDR3 reads CASSYHGQGAYTIYF. The CDR3 region has the DNA TGTGCCAGCAGCTACCACGGCCAGGGGGCTTACACCATATATTTT.

The rearrangement joins TRBV30 to TRBJ1-2; D gene uncertain. The germline V and J ends were trimmed by 5 bases and 1 base, with 11 bases remaining between them. The length of the CDR3 is 13 residues. The germline V gene has CDR1 GTSNPN and CDR2 SVGIG (reference sequence). The DNA for the CDR3 is TGTGCCTGGCTTCATAACTTTAACTATGGCTACACCTTC. Translation gives CAWLHNFNYGYTF.

This clone was recorded only once. Other DNA sequences of this sample code for an identical CDR3. This chain joins TRBV11-2 and TRBJ2-5; unclear D gene. Germline CDR1 SGHAT, CDR2 FQNNGV. Trimming cost V 0 bases and J 4 bases, with 6 bases left between them. This CDR3 contains 13 residues. The CDR3 nucleotides read TGTGCCAGCAGCTTAGATCGCGGAGAGACCCAGTACTTC. It specifies CASSLDRGETQYF. Supplemented by reference TRBV11-2 and TRBJ2-5, the full variable domain reads EAGVAQSPRYKIIEKRQSVAFWCNPISGHATLYWYQQILGQGPKLLIQFQNNGVVDDSQLPKDRFSAERLKGVDSTLKIQPAKLEDSAVYLCASSLDRGETQYFGPGTRLLVL.

This clone was picked up one time. V usage is TRBV19 and J usage is TRBJ1-1, with 9 nucleotides matching TRBD1. With V trimmed by 4 bases and J by 3 bases, 12 bases remained unmatched. Germline V CDR1 and CDR2: LNHDA, SQIVND (reference sequence). The CDR3 totals 17 residues. CDR3 sequence reads: CASSRSRDREEDTEAFF. CDR3 nucleotides: TGTGCCAGTAGTAGGTCCCGGGACAGGGAGGAGGACACTGAAGCTTTCTTT.

The chain recombines TRBV5-1 with TRBJ1-4; D call uncertain. CDR1 and CDR2 from the germline V gene are SGHRS and YFSETQ. V lost 4 bases and J 5 bases, leaving 9 bases between the germline ends. This CDR3 has 13 residues. The CDR3 loop reads CASSQSGNEKLFF. In DNA form, the CDR3 reads TGCGCCAGCAGCCAGTCCGGGAATGAAAAACTGTTTTTT. Based on the CDR3 plus reference TRBV5-1 and TRBJ1-4, the full variable domain is KAGVTQTPRYLIKTRGQQVTLSCSPISGHRSVSWYQQTPGQGLQFLFEYFSETQRNKGNFPGRFSGRQFSNSRSEMNVSTLELGDSALYLCASSQSGNEKLFFGSGTQLSVL.